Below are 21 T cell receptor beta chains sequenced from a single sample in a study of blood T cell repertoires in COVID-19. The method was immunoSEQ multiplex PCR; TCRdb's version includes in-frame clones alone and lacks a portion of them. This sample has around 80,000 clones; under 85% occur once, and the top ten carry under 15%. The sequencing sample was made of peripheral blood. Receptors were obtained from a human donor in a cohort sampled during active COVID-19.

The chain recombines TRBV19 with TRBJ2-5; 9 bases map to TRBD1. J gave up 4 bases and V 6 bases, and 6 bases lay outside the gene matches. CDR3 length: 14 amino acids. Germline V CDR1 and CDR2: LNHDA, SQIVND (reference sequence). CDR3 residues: CASSSGTGRETQYF. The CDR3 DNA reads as TGTGCCAGTAGCTCCGGGACAGGGCGAGAGACCCAGTACTTC.

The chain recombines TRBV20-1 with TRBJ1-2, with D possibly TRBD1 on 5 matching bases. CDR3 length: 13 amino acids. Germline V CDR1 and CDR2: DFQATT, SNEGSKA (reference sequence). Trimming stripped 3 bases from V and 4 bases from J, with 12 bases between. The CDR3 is CSASYGGSYGYTF. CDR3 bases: TGCAGTGCTAGTTACGGGGGGAGCTATGGCTACACCTTC.

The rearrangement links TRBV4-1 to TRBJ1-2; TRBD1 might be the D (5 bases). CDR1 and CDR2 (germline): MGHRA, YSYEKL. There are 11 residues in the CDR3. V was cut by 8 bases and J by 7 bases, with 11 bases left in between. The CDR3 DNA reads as TGCGCCAGCGGTTCGGGACTTGGCTACACCTTC. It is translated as CASGSGLGYTF.

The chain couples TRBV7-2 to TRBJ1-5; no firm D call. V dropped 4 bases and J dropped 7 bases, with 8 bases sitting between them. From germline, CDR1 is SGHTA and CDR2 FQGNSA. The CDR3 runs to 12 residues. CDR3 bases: TGTGCCAGCAGCTCGGGCGGGCAGCCCCAGCATTTT. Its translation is CASSSGGQPQHF.

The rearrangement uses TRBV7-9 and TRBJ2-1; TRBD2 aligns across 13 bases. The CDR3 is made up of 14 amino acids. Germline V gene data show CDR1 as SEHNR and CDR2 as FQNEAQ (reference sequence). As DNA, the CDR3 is TGTGCTAAAACGGGACTAGCGGGGTTAAATGAGCAGTTCTTC. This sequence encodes CAKTGLAGLNEQFF.

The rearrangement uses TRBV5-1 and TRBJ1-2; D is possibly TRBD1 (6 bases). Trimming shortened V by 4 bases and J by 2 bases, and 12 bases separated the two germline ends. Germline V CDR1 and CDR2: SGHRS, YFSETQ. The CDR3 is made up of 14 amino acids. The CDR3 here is CASSRDTKNYGYTF. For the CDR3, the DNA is TGCGCCAGCAGCCGGGACACCAAGAACTATGGCTACACCTTC. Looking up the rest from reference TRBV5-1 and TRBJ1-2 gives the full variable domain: KAGVTQTPRYLIKTRGQQVTLSCSPISGHRSVSWYQQTPGQGLQFLFEYFSETQRNKGNFPGRFSGRQFSNSRSEMNVSTLELGDSALYLCASSRDTKNYGYTFGSGTRLTVV.

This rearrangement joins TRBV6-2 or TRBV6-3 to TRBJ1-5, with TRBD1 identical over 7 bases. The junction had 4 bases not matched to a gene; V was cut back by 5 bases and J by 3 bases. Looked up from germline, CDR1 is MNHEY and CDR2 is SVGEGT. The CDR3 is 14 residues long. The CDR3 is CASSPTGNNQPQHF. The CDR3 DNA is TGTGCCAGCAGTCCGACAGGGAACAATCAGCCCCAGCATTTT.

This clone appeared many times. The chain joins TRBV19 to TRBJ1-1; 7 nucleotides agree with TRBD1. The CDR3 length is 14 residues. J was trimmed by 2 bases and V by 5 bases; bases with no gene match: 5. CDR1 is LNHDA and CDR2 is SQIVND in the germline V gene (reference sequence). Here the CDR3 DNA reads TGTGCCAGTAGTTATCCAGGGGGAAACACTGAAGCTTTCTTT. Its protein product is CASSYPGGNTEAFF.

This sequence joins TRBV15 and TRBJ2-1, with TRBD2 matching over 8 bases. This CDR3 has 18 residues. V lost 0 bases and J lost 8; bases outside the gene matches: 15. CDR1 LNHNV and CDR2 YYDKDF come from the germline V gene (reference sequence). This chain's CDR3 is CATSRDRTSSGVRDEQFF. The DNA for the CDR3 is TGTGCCACCAGCAGAGATAGGACTAGCTCCGGGGTTAGGGATGAGCAGTTCTTC.

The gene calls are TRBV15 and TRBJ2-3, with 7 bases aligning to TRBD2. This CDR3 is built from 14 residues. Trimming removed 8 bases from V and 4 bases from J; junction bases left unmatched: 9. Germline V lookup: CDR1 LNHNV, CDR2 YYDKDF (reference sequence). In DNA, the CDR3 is TGTGCCACCGGGGAGGGCAACTTTGCAGATACGCAGTATTTT. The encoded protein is CATGEGNFADTQYF.

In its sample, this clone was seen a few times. The DNA for the CDR3 is TGTGCCAGCAGCTTCCGACAACGTGGCTACACCTTC. It encodes CASSFRQRGYTF. The chain has TRBV7-2 and TRBJ1-2; D remains ambiguous. Germline loops: CDR1 SGHTA, CDR2 FQGNSA. Trimming removed 3 bases at V and 7 bases at J, with 9 bases between. CDR3 size: 12 residues.

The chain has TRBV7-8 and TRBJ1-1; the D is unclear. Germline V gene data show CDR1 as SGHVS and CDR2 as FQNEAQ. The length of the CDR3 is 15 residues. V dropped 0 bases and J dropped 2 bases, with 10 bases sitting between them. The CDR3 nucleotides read TGTGCCAGCAGCTTAGCCTCGCGGGGAAACACTGAAGCTTTCTTT. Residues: CASSLASRGNTEAFF.

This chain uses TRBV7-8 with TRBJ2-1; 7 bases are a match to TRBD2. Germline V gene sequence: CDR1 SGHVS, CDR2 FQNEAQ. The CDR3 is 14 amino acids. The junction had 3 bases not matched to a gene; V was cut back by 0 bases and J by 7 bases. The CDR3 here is CASSLAGGDNEQFF. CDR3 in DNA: TGTGCCAGCAGCTTAGCGGGGGGGGATAATGAGCAGTTCTTC. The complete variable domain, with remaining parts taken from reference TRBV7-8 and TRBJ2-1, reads GAGVSQSPRYKVAKRGQDVALRCDPISGHVSLFWYQQALGQGPEFLTYFQNEAQLDKSGLPSDRFFAERPEGSVSTLKIQRTQQEDSAVYLCASSLAGGDNEQFFGPGTRLTVL.

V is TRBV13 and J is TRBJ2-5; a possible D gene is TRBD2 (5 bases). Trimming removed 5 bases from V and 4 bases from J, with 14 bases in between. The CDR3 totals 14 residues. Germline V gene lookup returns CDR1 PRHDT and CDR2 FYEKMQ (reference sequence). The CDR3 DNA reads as TGTGCCAGCAGCCCCGACGGGATGACAGAGACCCAGTACTTC. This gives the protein CASSPDGMTETQYF. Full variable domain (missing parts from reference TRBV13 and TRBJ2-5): AAGVIQSPRHLIKEKRETATLKCYPIPRHDTVYWYQQGPGQDPQFLISFYEKMQSDKGSIPDRFSAQQFSDYHSELNMSSLELGDSALYFCASSPDGMTETQYFGPGTRLLVL.

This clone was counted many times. The CDR3 sequence is CASNPPGGNEQFF. The CDR3, as DNA: TGTGCCAGCAACCCACCAGGGGGCAATGAGCAGTTCTTC. V gene TRBV2 combines with J gene TRBJ2-1; 7 nucleotides line up with TRBD1. Germline V gives CDR1 SNHLY, CDR2 FYNNEI. The trim removed 7 bases at V and 6 bases at J, leaving 6 bases unmatched. The CDR3 has 13 amino acids.

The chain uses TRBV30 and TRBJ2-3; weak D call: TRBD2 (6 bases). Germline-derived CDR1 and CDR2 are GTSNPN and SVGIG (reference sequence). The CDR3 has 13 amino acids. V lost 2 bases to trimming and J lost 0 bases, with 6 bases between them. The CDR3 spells CAWSRGSTDTQYF. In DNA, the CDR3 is TGTGCCTGGAGTCGGGGGAGCACAGATACGCAGTATTTT.

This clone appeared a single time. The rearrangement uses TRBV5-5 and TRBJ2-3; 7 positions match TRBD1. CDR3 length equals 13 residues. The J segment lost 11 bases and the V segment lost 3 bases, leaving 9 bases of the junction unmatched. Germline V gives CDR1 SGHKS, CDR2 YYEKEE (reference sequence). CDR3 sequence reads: CASSWDSQVGQYF. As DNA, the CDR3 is TGTGCCAGCAGCTGGGACAGCCAGGTGGGGCAGTATTTT.

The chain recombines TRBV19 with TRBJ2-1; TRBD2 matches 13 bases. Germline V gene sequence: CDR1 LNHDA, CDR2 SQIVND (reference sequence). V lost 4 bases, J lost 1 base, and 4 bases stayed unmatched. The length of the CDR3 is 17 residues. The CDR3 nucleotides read TGTGCCAGTAGTACCCCGGGACTAGCGGGGTCCTACAATGAGCAGTTCTTC. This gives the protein CASSTPGLAGSYNEQFF.

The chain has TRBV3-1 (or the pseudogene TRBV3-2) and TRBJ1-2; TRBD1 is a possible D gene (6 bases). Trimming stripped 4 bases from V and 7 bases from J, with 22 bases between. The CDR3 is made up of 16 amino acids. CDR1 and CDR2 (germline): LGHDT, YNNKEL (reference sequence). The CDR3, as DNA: TGTGCCAGCAGCCCCTTAAGGGGACACATTGGGGGTGGCTACACCTTC. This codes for CASSPLRGHIGGGYTF.

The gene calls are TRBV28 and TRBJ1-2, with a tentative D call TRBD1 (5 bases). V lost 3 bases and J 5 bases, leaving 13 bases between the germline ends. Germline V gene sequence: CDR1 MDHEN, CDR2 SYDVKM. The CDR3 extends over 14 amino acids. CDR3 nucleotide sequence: TGTGCCAGCAGTTTCCAAGGGGCTACTTATGGCTACACCTTC. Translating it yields CASSFQGATYGYTF.

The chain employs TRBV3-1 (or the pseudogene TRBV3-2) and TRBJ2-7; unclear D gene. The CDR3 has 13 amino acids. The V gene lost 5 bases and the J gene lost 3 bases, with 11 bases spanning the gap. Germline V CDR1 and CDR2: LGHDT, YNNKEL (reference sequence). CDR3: CASSSPTSYEQYF. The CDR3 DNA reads TGTGCCAGCAGCTCCCCCACCAGCTACGAGCAGTACTTC.